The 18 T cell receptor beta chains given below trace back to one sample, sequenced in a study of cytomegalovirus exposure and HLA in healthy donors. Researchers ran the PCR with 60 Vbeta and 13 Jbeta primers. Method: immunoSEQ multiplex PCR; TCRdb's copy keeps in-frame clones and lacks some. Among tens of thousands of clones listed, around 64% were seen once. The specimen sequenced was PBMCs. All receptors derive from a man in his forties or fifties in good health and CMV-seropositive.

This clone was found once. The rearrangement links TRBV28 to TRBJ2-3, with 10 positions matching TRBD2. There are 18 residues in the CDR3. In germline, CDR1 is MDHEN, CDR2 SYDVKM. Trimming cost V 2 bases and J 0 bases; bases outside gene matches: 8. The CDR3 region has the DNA TGTGCCAGCAGTTTAGTGTCTAGCGGGGGAACTAGCACAGATACGCAGTATTTT. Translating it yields CASSLVSSGGTSTDTQYF.

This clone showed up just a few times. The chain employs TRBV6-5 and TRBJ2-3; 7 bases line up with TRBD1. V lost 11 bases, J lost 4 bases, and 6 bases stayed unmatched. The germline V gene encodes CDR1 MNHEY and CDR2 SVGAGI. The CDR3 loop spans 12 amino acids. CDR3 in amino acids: CASRGQADTQYF. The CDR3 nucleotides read TGTGCCTCAAGGGGGCAGGCAGATACGCAGTATTTT.

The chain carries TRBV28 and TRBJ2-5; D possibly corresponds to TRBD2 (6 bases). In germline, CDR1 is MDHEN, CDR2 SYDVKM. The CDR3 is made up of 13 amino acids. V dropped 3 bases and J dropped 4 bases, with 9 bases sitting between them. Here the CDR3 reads CASSLGLRETQYF. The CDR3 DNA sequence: TGTGCCAGCAGTTTGGGACTGCGAGAGACCCAGTACTTC.

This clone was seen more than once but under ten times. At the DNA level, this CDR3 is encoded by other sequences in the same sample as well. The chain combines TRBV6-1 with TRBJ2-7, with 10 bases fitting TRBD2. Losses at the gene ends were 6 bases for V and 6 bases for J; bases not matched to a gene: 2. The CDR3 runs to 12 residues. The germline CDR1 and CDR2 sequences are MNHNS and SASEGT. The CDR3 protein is CASRAGGREQYF. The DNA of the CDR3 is TGTGCCAGCAGAGCGGGGGGGCGCGAGCAGTACTTC.

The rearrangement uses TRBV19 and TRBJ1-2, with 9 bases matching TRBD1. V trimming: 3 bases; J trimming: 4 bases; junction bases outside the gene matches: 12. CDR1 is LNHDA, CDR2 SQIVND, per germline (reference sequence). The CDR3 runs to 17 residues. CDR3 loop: CASSIPLSGQGRYGYTF. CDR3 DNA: TGTGCCAGTAGTATCCCCCTCTCGGGACAGGGTCGCTATGGCTACACCTTC.

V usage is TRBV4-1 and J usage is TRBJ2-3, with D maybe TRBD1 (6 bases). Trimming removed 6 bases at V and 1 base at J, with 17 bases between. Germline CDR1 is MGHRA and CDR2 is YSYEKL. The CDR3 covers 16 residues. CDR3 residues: CASSLEQGYRTDTQYF. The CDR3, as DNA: TGCGCCAGCAGTCTAGAACAGGGATACCGCACAGATACGCAGTATTTT.

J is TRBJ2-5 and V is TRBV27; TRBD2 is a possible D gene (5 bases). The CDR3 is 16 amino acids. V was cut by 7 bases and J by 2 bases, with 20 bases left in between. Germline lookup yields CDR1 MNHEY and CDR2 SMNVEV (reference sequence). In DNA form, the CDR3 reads TGTGCCAGCACCCTCAGACTACTCAAGGGACAAGAGACCCAGTACTTC. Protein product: CASTLRLLKGQETQYF.

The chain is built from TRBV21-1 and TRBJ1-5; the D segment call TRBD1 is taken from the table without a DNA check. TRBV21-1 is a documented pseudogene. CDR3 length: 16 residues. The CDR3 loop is CASSKNKQGEDQPQHF. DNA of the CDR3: TGTGCCAGCAGCAAAAATAAGCAGGGGGAGGATCAGCCCCAGCATTTT.

The CDR3 spells CASSVSGGFYEQYF. CDR3 nucleotide sequence: TGTGCCAGCAGCGTTAGCGGGGGCTTCTACGAGCAGTACTTC. This chain joins TRBV7-2 and TRBJ2-5; 9 bases fit TRBD2. The J call may not be correct, given that the DNA end is closer to TRBJ2-7. The CDR3 has 14 residues. The V gene's germline CDR1 is SGHTA and CDR2 FQGNSA.

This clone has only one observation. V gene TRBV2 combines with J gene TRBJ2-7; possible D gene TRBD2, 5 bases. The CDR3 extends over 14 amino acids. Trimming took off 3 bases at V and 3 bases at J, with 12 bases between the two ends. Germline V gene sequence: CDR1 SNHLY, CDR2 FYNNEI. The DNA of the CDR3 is TGTGCCAGCAGTGATTCGACTATAGGCTACGAGCAGTACTTC. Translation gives CASSDSTIGYEQYF.

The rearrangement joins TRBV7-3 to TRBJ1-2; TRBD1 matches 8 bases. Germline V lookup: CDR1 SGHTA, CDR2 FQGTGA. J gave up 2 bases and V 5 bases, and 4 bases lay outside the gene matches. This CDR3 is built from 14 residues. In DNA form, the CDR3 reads TGTGCCAGCAGCCATGGACAGGGAAACTATGGCTACACCTTC. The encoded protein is CASSHGQGNYGYTF.

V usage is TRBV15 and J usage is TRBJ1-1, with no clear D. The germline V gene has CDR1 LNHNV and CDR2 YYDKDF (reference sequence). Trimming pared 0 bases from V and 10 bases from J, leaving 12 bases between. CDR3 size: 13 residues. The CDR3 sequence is CATSRDRGSGAFF. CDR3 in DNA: TGTGCCACCAGCAGAGATCGAGGGTCGGGAGCTTTCTTT.

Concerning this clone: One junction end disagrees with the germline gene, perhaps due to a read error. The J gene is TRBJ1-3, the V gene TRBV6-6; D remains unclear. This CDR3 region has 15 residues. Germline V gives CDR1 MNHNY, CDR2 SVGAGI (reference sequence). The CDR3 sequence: CASSDSSSSGNTIYF. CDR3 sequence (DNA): TGTGCCAGCAGTGACTCCTCGAGCTCTGGAAACACCATATATTTT.

CDR3 region: CASSGGVSGRDTQYF. CDR3 bases: TGTGCCAGCAGTGGGGGGGTAAGCGGGAGGGATACGCAGTATTTT. The chain has TRBV6-1 and TRBJ2-3, with TRBD2 matching over 9 bases. The CDR3 is made up of 15 amino acids. Germline loops: CDR1 MNHNS, CDR2 SASEGT. Trimming cost V 4 bases and J 6 bases; bases outside gene matches: 8.

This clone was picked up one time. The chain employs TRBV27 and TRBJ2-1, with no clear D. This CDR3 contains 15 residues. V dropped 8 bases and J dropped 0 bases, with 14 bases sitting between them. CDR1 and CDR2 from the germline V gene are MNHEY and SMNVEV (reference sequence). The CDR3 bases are TGTGCCAGCTTCGGGTTCCAGAGCTCCTACAATGAGCAGTTCTTC. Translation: CASFGFQSSYNEQFF.

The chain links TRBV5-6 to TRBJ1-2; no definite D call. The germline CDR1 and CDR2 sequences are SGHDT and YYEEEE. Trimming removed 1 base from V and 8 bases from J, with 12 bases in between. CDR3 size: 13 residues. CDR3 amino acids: CASSLRLPKGYTF. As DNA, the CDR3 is TGTGCCAGCAGCTTGCGACTGCCCAAGGGCTACACCTTC.

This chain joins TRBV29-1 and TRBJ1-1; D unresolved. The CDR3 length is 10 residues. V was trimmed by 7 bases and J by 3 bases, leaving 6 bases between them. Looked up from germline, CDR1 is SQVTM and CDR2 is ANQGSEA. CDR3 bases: TGCAGCGGCGGGGACACTGAAGCTTTCTTT. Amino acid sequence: CSGGDTEAFF.

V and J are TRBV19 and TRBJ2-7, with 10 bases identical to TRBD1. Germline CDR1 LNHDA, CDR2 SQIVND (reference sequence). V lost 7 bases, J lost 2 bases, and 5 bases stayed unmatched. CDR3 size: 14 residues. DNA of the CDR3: TGTGCCAGTAAAGCCGGGACAGGGGCCTACGAGCAGTACTTC. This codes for CASKAGTGAYEQYF.